This note documents a single T cell receptor (beta chain) sequence. Its antigen remains undetermined. The record has no base qualities; no much larger clone is one base away. Using the deep immunoSEQ assay, multiplex PCR amplified TCR CDR3 regions from genomic DNA. Genomic DNA extracted from each cell subset was distributed evenly over all wells of several immunoSEQ 96-well plates, and each plate served as one replicate. For sorted subsets, roughly 200 ng of genomic DNA, equivalent to some 30,000 T cell genomes, went into each replicate PCR. Purified libraries were quantified with a Qubit 3.0 fluorometer, sized on a Bioanalyzer 2100, and re-quantified with the KAPA Library Quantification kit. Each immunoSEQ 96-well plate was sequenced on its own single-read 150-cycle Illumina NextSeq 550 flow cell. Per the original workflow: Because the immunoSEQ output included only junctional sequences and no quality scores, the filtering could not be the same as the filtering used for full-length reads. To assign V/J genes and CDR3, sequences were annotated using PyIR, a Python wrapper for IgBLAST v1.9, with IMGT germline references. Any read was removed if the V/J assignment was weak (E-value above 1e-6), the CDR3 was missing, or the read contained stop codons, out-of-frame junctions, or ambiguous translated residues. V3J clonotypes were defined by identical inferred V gene, J gene, and CDR3 amino acid sequence. The percentage overlap between two repertoires was calculated by dividing the number of shared unique clonotypes by the size of the smaller repertoire. Repertoire richness was assessed with RTK rarefaction, the Chao1 estimator, and Recon v2.1 estimates of unobserved clonotypes. For all TCRbeta clonotypes obtained by the gDNA method from four donors, generation probabilities were computed with OLGA. TCRdb limited this immuneACCESS table to in-frame rearrangements with V and J called. A share of clones is missing; checked studies link under half to unresolved V genes, and the rest is unexplained. The V and J calls and clone size were taken over from that table, and D and trimming were inferred from the DNA. The sample profile shows about 2 million clones; approximately 95% of them were found once. 0.95% to 1.5% of the sample rests with the top ten.

The data were taken from a study of shared clonotypes between healthy human individuals (TCRdb year 2020). For the wider study: A couple of women and a few men aged 18 to 49 years were included in the cohort. Per donor, leukapheresis produced somewhere between about 0.94 and 9.5 billion PBMCs. To increase sequencing depth and limit assay-specific biases, different laboratories used diverse techniques to prepare libraries and sequence TCR repertoires. For each donor, CD4 naive and CD4 memory were each run on three plates, CD8 naive on two plates, and CD8 memory on one plate. To estimate repertoire size and how much clonotype sharing occurs between individuals, the study deeply sequenced the blood TCR repertoires of five healthy adults. The full study reports these points: Sharing across several donors was observed for about 5% of naive CD4, under 4% of naive CD8, over 2% of memory CD4, and roughly 0.4% of memory CD8 clonotypes. Compared with non-shared clonotypes, clonotypes shared by all four sorted-subset donors had higher generation probabilities. Because the study included a small number of donors, the genetic and exposure-history diversity represented was limited. Estimated clonotype richness was generally larger for naive than for memory subsets. Pairwise subsampling led to the expectation that sequencing depth would affect the degree of clonotype sharing among donors. Rarefaction of sorted-subset datasets indicated incomplete sequencing despite the large sequencing depth. Sampling was restricted to blood, and TCR repertoires in tissue are likely to differ from TCR repertoires in blood.

The V end gives up 7 bases and the J end 3 bases, leaving 12 bases in the junction not matched to a gene. The CDR3, from cysteine to phenylalanine, totals 15 residues. The entry retains the CDR3 DNA only, 45 bases that are in frame from base 1. CDR1 and CDR2 are read off the germline V gene as SGHVS and FNYEAQ. CD8 naive samples consisted of CD45RO-negative cells that were positively selected for CCR7, yielding a CD45RA+CCR7+ population without TemRA cells. The donors were healthy, HIV-negative adults with no recently reported acute infections or vaccinations. All donors were Caucasian adults living in Nashville, Tennessee, USA. Blood was obtained by leukapheresis, after which PBMCs were separated by Ficoll-Histopaque density gradient centrifugation and cryopreserved in liquid nitrogen vapor phase. Analytical flow cytometry was used to check the purity and quantity of every magnetically sorted T cell population. Genomic DNA was isolated from every sorted fraction and measured by UV absorbance on a Nanodrop 2000c.

The TCR was taken from a man aged 18 to 29 in good health. The sequenced material came from naive CD8+ T cells sorted from blood. In the paper's terms, the cell subset or site label means: CD45RA+CCR7+. This chain joins TRBV7-6 to TRBJ2-7; TRBD1 matches 7 bases in the middle. The DNA reads as follows: TGTGCCAGCACCCCTGGGGCAGGGGGAAACTACGAGCAGTACTTC. Translated, it reads CASTPGAGGNYEQYF. Reference TRBV7-6 and TRBJ2-7 genes cover what lies past the CDR3, so the full variable domain is GAGVSQSPRYKVTKRGQDVALRCDPISGHVSLYWYRQALGQGPEFLTYFNYEAQQDKSGLPNDRFSAERPEGSISTLTIQRTEQRDSAMYRCASTPGAGGNYEQYFGPGTRLTVT.